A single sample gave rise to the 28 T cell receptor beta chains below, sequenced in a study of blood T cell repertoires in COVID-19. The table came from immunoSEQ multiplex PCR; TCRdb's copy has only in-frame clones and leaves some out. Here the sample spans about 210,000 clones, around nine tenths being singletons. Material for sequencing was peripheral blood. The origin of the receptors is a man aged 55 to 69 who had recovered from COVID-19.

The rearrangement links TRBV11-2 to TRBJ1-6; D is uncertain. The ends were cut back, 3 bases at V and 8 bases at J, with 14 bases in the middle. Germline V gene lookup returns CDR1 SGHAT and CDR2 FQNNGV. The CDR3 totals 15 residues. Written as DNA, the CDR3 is TGTGCCAGCAGCTTCCGCGGTCCCCCGGATTCACCCCTCCACTTT. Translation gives CASSFRGPPDSPLHF. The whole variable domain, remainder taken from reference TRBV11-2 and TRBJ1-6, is EAGVAQSPRYKIIEKRQSVAFWCNPISGHATLYWYQQILGQGPKLLIQFQNNGVVDDSQLPKDRFSAERLKGVDSTLKIQPAKLEDSAVYLCASSFRGPPDSPLHFGNGTRLTVT.

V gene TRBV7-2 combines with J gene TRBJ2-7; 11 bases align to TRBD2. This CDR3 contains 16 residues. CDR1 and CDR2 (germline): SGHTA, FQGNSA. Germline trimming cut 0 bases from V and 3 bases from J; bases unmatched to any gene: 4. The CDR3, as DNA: TGTGCCAGCAGCTTAGCCTCTAGCGGGAGGTTCTACGAGCAGTACTTC. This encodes CASSLASSGRFYEQYF. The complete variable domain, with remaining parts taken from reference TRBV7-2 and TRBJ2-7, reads GAGVSQSPSNKVTEKGKDVELRCDPISGHTALYWYRQSLGQGLEFLIYFQGNSAPDKSGLPSDRFSAERTGGSVSTLTIQRTQQEDSAVYLCASSLASSGRFYEQYFGPGTRLTVT.

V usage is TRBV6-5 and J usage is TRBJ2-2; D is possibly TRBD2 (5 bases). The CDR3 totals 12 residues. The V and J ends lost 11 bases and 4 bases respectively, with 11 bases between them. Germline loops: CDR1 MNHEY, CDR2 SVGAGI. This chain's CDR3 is CAGGWSTGELFF. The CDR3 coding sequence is TGTGCCGGAGGATGGAGCACCGGGGAGCTGTTTTTT.

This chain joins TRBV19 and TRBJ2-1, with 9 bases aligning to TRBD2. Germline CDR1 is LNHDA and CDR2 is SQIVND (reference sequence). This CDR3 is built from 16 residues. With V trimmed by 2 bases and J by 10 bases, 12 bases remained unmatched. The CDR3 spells CASSISSGGHGREQFF. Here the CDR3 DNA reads TGTGCCAGTAGTATAAGTAGCGGGGGACACGGGAGGGAGCAGTTCTTC.

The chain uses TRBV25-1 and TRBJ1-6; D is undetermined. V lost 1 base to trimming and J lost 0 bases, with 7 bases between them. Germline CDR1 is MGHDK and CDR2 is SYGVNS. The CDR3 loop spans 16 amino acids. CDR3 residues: CASSEWRSSYNSPLHF. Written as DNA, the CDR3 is TGTGCCAGCAGTGAATGGAGGAGCTCCTATAATTCACCCCTCCACTTT. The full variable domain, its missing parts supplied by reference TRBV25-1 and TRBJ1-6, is EADIYQTPRYLVIGTGKKITLECSQTMGHDKMYWYQQDPGMELHLIHYSYGVNSTEKGDLSSESTVSRIRTEHFPLTLESARPSHTSQYLCASSEWRSSYNSPLHFGNGTRLTVT.

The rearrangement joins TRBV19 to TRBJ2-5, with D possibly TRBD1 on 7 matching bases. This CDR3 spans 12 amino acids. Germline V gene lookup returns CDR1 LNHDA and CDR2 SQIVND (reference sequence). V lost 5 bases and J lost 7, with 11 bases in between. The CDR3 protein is CASSHRGGTQYF. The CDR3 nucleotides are TGTGCCAGTAGTCACAGGGGAGGGACCCAGTACTTC.

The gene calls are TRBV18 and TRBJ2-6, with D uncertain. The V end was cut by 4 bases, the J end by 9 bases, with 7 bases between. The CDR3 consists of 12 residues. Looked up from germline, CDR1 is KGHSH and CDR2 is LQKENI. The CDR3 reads CASSLLFNVLTF. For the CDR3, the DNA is TGTGCCAGCTCACTCCTCTTCAACGTCCTGACTTTC.

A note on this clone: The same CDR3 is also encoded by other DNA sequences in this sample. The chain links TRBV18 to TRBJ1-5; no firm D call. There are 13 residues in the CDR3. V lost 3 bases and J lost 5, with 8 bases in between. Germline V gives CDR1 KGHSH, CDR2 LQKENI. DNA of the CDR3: TGTGCCAGCTCACCGGGGAGGGATCAGCCCCAGCATTTT. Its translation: CASSPGRDQPQHF.

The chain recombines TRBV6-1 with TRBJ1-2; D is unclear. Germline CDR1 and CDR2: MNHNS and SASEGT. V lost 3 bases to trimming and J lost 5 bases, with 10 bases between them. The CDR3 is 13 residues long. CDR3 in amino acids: CASSETGPYGYTF. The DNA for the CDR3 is TGTGCCAGCAGTGAGACGGGTCCGTATGGCTACACCTTC.

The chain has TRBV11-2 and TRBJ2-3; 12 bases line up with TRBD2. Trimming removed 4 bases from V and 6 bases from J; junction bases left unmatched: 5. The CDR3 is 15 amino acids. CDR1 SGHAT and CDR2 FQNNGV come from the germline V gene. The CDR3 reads CASSSLAGGGDTQYF. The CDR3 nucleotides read TGTGCCAGCAGCTCCCTAGCGGGAGGGGGTGATACGCAGTATTTT.

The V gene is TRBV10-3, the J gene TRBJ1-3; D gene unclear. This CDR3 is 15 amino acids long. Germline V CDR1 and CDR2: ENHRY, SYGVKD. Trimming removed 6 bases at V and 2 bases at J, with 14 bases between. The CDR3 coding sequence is TGTGCCATCAGCCCCACGGCGGGGACTGGAAACACCATATATTTT. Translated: CAISPTAGTGNTIYF.

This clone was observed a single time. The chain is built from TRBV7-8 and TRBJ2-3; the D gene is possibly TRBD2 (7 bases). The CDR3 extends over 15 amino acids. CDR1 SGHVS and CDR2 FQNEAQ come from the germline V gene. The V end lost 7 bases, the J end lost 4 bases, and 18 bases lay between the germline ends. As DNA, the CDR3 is TGTGCCAGCACCGCCGGGGGGCGGTCTGCAGATACGCAGTATTTT. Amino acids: CASTAGGRSADTQYF.

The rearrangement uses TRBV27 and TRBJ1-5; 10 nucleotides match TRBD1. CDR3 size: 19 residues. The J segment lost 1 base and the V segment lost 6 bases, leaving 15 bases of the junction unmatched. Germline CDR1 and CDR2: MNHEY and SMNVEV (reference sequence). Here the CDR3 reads CASSKTKGQGVWSNQPQHF. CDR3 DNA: TGTGCCAGCAGCAAAACTAAAGGACAGGGGGTTTGGAGCAATCAGCCCCAGCATTTT.

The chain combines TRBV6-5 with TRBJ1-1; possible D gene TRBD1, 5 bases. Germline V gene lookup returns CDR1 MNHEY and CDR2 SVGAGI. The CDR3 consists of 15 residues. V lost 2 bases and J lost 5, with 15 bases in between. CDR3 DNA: TGTGCCAGCAGTTACCGCGGACAAGAATTGACTGAAGCTTTCTTT. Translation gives CASSYRGQELTEAFF.

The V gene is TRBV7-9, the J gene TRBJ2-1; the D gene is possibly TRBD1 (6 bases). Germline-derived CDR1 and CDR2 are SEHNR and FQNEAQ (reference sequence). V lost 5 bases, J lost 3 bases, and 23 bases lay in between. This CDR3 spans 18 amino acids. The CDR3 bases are TGTGCCAGCAGCCCCAAAGGACAGTCCACGGACAACTACAATGAGCAGTTCTTC. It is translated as CASSPKGQSTDNYNEQFF.

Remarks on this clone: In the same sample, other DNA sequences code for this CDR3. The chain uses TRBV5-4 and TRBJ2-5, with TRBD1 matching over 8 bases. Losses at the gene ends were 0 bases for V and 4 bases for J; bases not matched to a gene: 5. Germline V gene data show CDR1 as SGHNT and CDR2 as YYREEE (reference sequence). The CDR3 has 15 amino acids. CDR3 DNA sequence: TGTGCCAGCAGCTTGGCAGGGGGCGCAGGAGAGACCCAGTACTTC. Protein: CASSLAGGAGETQYF.

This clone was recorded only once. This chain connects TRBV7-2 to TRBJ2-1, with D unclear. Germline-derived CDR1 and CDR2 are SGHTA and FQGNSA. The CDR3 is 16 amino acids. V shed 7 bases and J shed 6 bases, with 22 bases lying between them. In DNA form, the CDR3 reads TGTGCCAGCACCGATACCCGAAAAACGGTTATCAATGAGCAGTTCTTC. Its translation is CASTDTRKTVINEQFF.

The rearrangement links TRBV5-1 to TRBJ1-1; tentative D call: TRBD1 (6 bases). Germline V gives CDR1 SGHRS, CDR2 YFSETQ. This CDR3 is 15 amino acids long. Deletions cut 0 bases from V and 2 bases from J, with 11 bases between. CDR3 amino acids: CASSLGAGVNTEAFF. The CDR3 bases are TGCGCCAGCAGCTTGGGCGCAGGGGTTAACACTGAAGCTTTCTTT.

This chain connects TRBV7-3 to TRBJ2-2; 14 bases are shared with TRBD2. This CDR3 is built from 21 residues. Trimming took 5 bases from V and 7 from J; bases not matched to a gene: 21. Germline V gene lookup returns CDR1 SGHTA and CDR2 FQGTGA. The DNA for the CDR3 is TGTGCCAGCAGCCTCCGGCAGACTAGCGGGAGGGCCGAGGATCGGGGCGGGGAGCTGTTTTTT. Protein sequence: CASSLRQTSGRAEDRGGELFF.

The CDR3 DNA reads TGTGCCAGTCAAAAATTGGGGGTTTCCGGGACTAGCGGGAGGGCCTCGTCCGGGACCCAGTACTTC. This translates into CASQKLGVSGTSGRASSGTQYF. The V and J genes are TRBV27 and TRBJ2-5, with TRBD2 identical over 16 bases. After removal of 9 bases from V and 7 bases from J, the junction contained 29 bases not matched to a gene. The CDR3 length is 22 residues. Germline V gene lookup returns CDR1 MNHEY and CDR2 SMNVEV (reference sequence).

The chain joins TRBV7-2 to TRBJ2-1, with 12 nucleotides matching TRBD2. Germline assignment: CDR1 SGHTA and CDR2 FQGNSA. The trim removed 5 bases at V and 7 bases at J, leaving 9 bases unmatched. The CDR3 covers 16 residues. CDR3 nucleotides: TGTGCCAGCAGCCTCCGACTAGCGGGGGCAGGGAATGAGCAGTTCTTC. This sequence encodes CASSLRLAGAGNEQFF.

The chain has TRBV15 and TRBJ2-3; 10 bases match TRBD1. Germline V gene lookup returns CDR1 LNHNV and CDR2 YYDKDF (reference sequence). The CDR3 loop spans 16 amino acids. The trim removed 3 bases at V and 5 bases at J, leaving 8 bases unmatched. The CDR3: CATSRPGTGVGDTQYF. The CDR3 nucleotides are TGTGCCACCAGCAGGCCCGGGACAGGGGTAGGAGATACGCAGTATTTT. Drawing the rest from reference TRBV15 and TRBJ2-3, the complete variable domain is DAMVIQNPRYQVTQFGKPVTLSCSQTLNHNVMYWYQQKSSQAPKLLFHYYDKDFNNEADTPDNFQSRRPNTSFCFLDIRSPGLGDTAMYLCATSRPGTGVGDTQYFGPGTRLTVL.

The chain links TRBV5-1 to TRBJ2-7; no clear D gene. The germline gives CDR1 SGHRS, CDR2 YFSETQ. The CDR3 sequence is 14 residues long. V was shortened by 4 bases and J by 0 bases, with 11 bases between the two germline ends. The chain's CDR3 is CASSSLKSSYEQYF. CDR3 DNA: TGCGCCAGCAGCAGCCTGAAGAGCTCCTACGAGCAGTACTTC.

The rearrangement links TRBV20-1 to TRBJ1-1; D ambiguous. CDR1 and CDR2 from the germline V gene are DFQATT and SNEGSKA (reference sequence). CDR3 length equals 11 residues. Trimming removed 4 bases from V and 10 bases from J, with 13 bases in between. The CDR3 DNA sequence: TGCAGTGCTACTTCTAGTATTCGAGCTTTCTTT. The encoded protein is CSATSSIRAFF.

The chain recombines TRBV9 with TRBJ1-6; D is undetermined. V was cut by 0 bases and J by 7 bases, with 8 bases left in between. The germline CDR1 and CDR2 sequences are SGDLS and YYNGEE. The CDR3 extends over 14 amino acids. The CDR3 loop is CASSVETGNSPLHF. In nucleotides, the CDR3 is TGTGCCAGCAGCGTAGAGACGGGGAATTCACCCCTCCACTTT.

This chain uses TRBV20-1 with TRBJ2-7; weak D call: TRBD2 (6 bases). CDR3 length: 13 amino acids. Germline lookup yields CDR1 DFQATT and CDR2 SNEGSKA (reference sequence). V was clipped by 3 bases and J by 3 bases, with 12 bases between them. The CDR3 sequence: CSASSGRGYEQYF. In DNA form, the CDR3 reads TGCAGTGCTAGTTCCGGGAGAGGCTACGAGCAGTACTTC.

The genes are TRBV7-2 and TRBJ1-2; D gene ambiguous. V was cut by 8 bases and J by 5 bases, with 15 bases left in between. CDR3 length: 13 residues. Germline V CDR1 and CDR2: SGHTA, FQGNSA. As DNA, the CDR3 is TGTGCCAGCTTGGCGGATCCGGGATATGGCTACACCTTC. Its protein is CASLADPGYGYTF. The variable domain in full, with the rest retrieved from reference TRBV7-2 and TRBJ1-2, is GAGVSQSPSNKVTEKGKDVELRCDPISGHTALYWYRQSLGQGLEFLIYFQGNSAPDKSGLPSDRFSAERTGGSVSTLTIQRTQQEDSAVYLCASLADPGYGYTFGSGTRLTVV.

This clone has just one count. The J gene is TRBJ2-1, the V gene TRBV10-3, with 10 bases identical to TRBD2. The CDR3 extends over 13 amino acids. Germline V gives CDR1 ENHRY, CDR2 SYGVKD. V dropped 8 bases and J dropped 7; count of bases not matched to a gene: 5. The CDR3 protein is CAIVGSGGNEQFF. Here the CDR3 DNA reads TGTGCCATCGTCGGTAGCGGGGGGAATGAGCAGTTCTTC.